A single sample gave rise to the 30 T cell receptor beta chains below, sequenced in a study of T cell responses to AZD1222 COVID-19 vaccine. Clones were read by immunoSEQ multiplex PCR, and TCRdb kept only the in-frame ones, dropping some. The sample shows 92,000 or so clones, roughly nine tenths of them seen only once. Specimen: peripheral blood, collected on day 0 of AZD1222 vaccination. These receptors all stem from an adult in good health.

The chain employs TRBV19 and TRBJ2-2; TRBD1 or TRBD2 may be the D gene (6 bases each). This CDR3 region has 16 residues. Trimming took off 4 bases at V and 0 bases at J, with 12 bases between the two ends. In germline, CDR1 is LNHDA, CDR2 SQIVND (reference sequence). The CDR3 here is CASSRGATTNTGELFF. CDR3 bases: TGTGCCAGTAGTAGGGGGGCGACAACGAACACCGGGGAGCTGTTTTTT. The variable domain in full, completed from reference TRBV19 and TRBJ2-2, reads DGGITQSPKYLFRKEGQNVTLSCEQNLNHDAMYWYRQDPGQGLRLIYYSQIVNDFQKGDIAEGYSVSREKKESFPLTVTSAQKNPTAFYLCASSRGATTNTGELFFGEGSRLTVL.

The chain carries TRBV3-1 (or the pseudogene TRBV3-2) and TRBJ1-2; a possible D gene is TRBD1 (5 bases). Trimming shortened V by 5 bases and J by 5 bases, and 15 bases separated the two germline ends. CDR3 size: 14 residues. The V gene's germline CDR1 is LGHDT and CDR2 YNNKEL (reference sequence). This CDR3 reads CASSSHGDLYGYTF. Written as DNA, the CDR3 is TGTGCCAGCAGCTCACATGGGGACCTATATGGCTACACCTTC.

This chain links TRBV6-2 or TRBV6-3 with TRBJ2-5, with a tentative D call TRBD1 (5 bases). V lost 2 bases, J lost 0 bases, and 13 bases lay in between. Germline V lookup: CDR1 MNHEY, CDR2 SVGEGT. The CDR3 runs 16 residues. CDR3 sequence reads: CASSYLDRLDQETQYF. The CDR3 DNA reads as TGTGCCAGCAGTTACCTTGACAGACTCGACCAAGAGACCCAGTACTTC.

This clone was counted a single time. This sequence joins TRBV2 and TRBJ1-2; possibly TRBD1 for D (6 bases). The CDR3 contains 13 residues. Trimming removed 3 bases from V and 7 bases from J, with 12 bases in between. CDR1 is SNHLY, CDR2 FYNNEI, per germline. CDR3 residues: CASSERGGRGYTF. Here the CDR3 DNA reads TGTGCCAGCAGTGAGAGAGGGGGGCGTGGCTACACCTTC.

This chain links TRBV6-1 with TRBJ1-6; perhaps TRBD1 as D (5 bases). With 0 bases removed from V and 0 bases from J, the gap between germline ends came to 18 bases. The germline V gene encodes CDR1 MNHNS and CDR2 SASEGT. The CDR3 is made up of 20 amino acids. In DNA, the CDR3 is TGTGCCAGCAGTGAAGCGCTGTCAGGGTATCGGGGCTCCTATAATTCACCCCTCCACTTT. It encodes CASSEALSGYRGSYNSPLHF.

The chain combines TRBV6-1 with TRBJ1-5, with D possibly matching TRBD1 (6 bases). The CDR3 runs to 16 residues. Germline loops: CDR1 MNHNS, CDR2 SASEGT. V lost 4 bases, J lost 0 bases, and 13 bases lay in between. The CDR3 sequence is CASSVQGSYSNQPQHF. CDR3 in DNA: TGTGCCAGCAGTGTACAGGGCAGTTATAGCAATCAGCCCCAGCATTTT.

The CDR3 region is CASSLAGGSSYEQYF. CDR3 nucleotides: TGTGCCAGCAGCTTGGCCGGGGGAAGCTCCTACGAGCAGTACTTC. This chain uses TRBV5-5 with TRBJ2-7; the D gene is possibly TRBD2 (6 bases). V was trimmed by 0 bases and J by 0 bases, leaving 10 bases between them. Germline V gives CDR1 SGHKS, CDR2 YYEKEE (reference sequence). This CDR3 is 15 amino acids long. Full variable domain (outside the CDR3, taken from reference TRBV5-5 and TRBJ2-7): DAGVTQSPTHLIKTRGQQVTLRCSPISGHKSVSWYQQVLGQGPQFIFQYYEKEERGRGNFPDRFSARQFPNYSSELNVNALLLGDSALYLCASSLAGGSSYEQYFGPGTRLTVT.

As for this clone: Other DNA variants within this sample encode the same CDR3. The chain uses TRBV12-3 or TRBV12-4 and TRBJ2-7; D is ambiguous. The CDR3 covers 12 residues. The germline V and J ends were trimmed by 0 bases and 3 bases, with 3 bases remaining between them. In DNA form, the CDR3 reads TGTGCCAGCAGTTTAGCGGGCTACGAGCAGTACTTC. Residues: CASSLAGYEQYF.

The chain combines TRBV19 with TRBJ2-5; 7 nucleotides agree with TRBD2. Germline assignment: CDR1 LNHDA and CDR2 SQIVND (reference sequence). CDR3 length equals 15 residues. V gave up 6 bases and J gave up 0 bases; unmatched junction bases: 7. Here the CDR3 reads CASRGGGWYQETQYF. The CDR3, as DNA: TGTGCCAGTAGGGGGGGAGGGTGGTACCAAGAGACCCAGTACTTC.

The chain links TRBV15 to TRBJ1-1; D might be TRBD1 (5 bases). The CDR3 contains 14 residues. Germline loops: CDR1 LNHNV, CDR2 YYDKDF (reference sequence). The V end lost 0 bases, the J end lost 4 bases, and 9 bases lay between the germline ends. The CDR3 loop is CATSRDVGGTEAFF. The CDR3 DNA is TGTGCCACCAGCAGAGATGTGGGGGGCACTGAAGCTTTCTTT.

The gene calls are TRBV14 and TRBJ2-1; 11 bases map to TRBD2. V shed 0 bases, J shed 12 bases, and the junction held 13 bases outside the gene matches. This CDR3 has 17 amino acids. Germline V CDR1 and CDR2: SGHDN, FVKESK. The CDR3 DNA reads as TGTGCCAGCAGCCAAGATCTAGGGCTAGCGGGGGGTTGGTCGCAGTTCTTC. This translates into CASSQDLGLAGGWSQFF.

The chain has TRBV15 and TRBJ2-7, with 7 bases that match TRBD2. The germline V gene has CDR1 LNHNV and CDR2 YYDKDF (reference sequence). This CDR3 is built from 14 residues. Trimming at V came to 9 bases and at J to 2 bases, leaving 10 bases not matched to a gene. CDR3 region: CATTSGLIPYEQYF. CDR3 bases: TGTGCCACTACCTCGGGACTAATACCCTACGAGCAGTACTTC. The complete variable domain, with remaining parts taken from reference TRBV15 and TRBJ2-7, reads DAMVIQNPRYQVTQFGKPVTLSCSQTLNHNVMYWYQQKSSQAPKLLFHYYDKDFNNEADTPDNFQSRRPNTSFCFLDIRSPGLGDTAMYLCATTSGLIPYEQYFGPGTRLTVT.

This clone was detected once. CDR3 protein: CASSHFGQGRGETQYF. CDR3 nucleotide sequence: TGTGCCAGCAGCCATTTCGGACAGGGGAGAGGGGAGACCCAGTACTTC. V gene TRBV14 combines with J gene TRBJ2-5; 9 bases are shared with TRBD1. V was clipped by 3 bases and J by 5 bases; unmatched bases: 10. The CDR3 is 16 residues long. Per germline, CDR1 SGHDN and CDR2 FVKESK.

With regard to this clone: Other DNA sequences from this sample encode an identical CDR3 as well. The V gene is TRBV4-3, the J gene TRBJ1-2; D might be TRBD1 (6 bases). The V end lost 0 bases, the J end lost 1 base, and 6 bases lay between the germline ends. The CDR3 is 14 residues long. CDR1 and CDR2 from the germline V gene are LGHNA and YSLEER. The CDR3 sequence is CASSQDRGNYGYTF. For the CDR3, the DNA is TGCGCCAGCAGCCAAGACAGGGGTAACTATGGCTACACCTTC.

The rearrangement links TRBV27 to TRBJ2-5, with 10 bases matching TRBD2. CDR3 length: 16 residues. V trimming: 0 bases; J trimming: 9 bases; junction bases outside the gene matches: 10. Germline V gene lookup returns CDR1 MNHEY and CDR2 SMNVEV (reference sequence). CDR3 DNA: TGTGCCAGCAGTTTATCGGGGTCTAGCGGGAGTGGGCCCCAGTACTTC. Its translation is CASSLSGSSGSGPQYF.

This clone has more than one count but fewer than ten. The V gene is TRBV5-5, the J gene TRBJ2-7; D is unresolved. Germline-derived CDR1 and CDR2 are SGHKS and YYEKEE (reference sequence). The V gene lost 3 bases and the J gene lost 2 bases, with 12 bases spanning the gap. The CDR3 extends over 14 amino acids. The CDR3 reads CASSYWTKTYEQYF. DNA for the CDR3: TGTGCCAGCAGCTACTGGACGAAAACCTACGAGCAGTACTTC.

V gene TRBV5-1 combines with J gene TRBJ1-1; D is possibly TRBD1 (5 bases). The CDR3 loop spans 14 amino acids. The germline V gene has CDR1 SGHRS and CDR2 YFSETQ. The germline V and J ends were trimmed by 4 bases and 1 base, with 11 bases remaining between them. CDR3 bases: TGCGCCAGCAGCGCCCGACAGAGGAACACTGAAGCTTTCTTT. Its protein is CASSARQRNTEAFF.

This clone was seen a single time. The CDR3 nucleotides read TGTGCCAGCAGCTTAGAAGAGAACACTGAAGCTTTCTTT. Residues: CASSLEENTEAFF. This chain connects TRBV5-5 to TRBJ1-1; the D is unclear. The germline CDR1 and CDR2 sequences are SGHKS and YYEKEE (reference sequence). V dropped 2 bases and J dropped 1 base, with 6 bases sitting between them. There are 13 residues in the CDR3.

The CDR3 sequence is CASSPSNSGNTIYF. CDR3 sequence (DNA): TGTGCCAGCAGCCCCTCAAACTCTGGAAACACCATATATTTT. V gene TRBV7-2 combines with J gene TRBJ1-3; D is unresolved. CDR1 SGHTA and CDR2 FQGNSA come from the germline V gene. The V and J ends lost 5 bases and 0 bases respectively, with 8 bases between them. The CDR3 spans 14 residues.

To note about this clone: Germline and junction disagree at one end, which may indicate a read error. The chain has TRBV7-9 and TRBJ2-1; no reliable D call. Germline CDR1 SEHNR, CDR2 FQNEAQ (reference sequence). This CDR3 region has 14 residues. This CDR3 reads CASSFHNKYSEQFF. The CDR3 bases are TGTGCCAGCAGCTTTCATAATAAGTACAGTGAGCAGTTCTTC.

This clone was seen only once. This chain joins TRBV7-3 and TRBJ2-7, with 8 bases that match TRBD2. This CDR3 is built from 14 residues. From germline, CDR1 is SGHTA and CDR2 FQGTGA. V dropped 4 bases and J dropped 5; count of bases not matched to a gene: 7. The CDR3 sequence is CASSSGLGLDEQYF. CDR3 DNA: TGTGCCAGCAGCTCGGGACTAGGTCTTGACGAGCAGTACTTC.

This chain links TRBV19 with TRBJ1-1; possibly TRBD1 for D (5 bases). V dropped 5 bases and J dropped 1 base, with 14 bases sitting between them. Germline CDR1 is LNHDA and CDR2 is SQIVND (reference sequence). This CDR3 has 15 amino acids. Here the CDR3 DNA reads TGTGCCAGTAGTCTGGCGGGACGGCAGAACACTGAAGCTTTCTTT. Translated, it gives CASSLAGRQNTEAFF.

The CDR3 here is CSVRRDSHEQFF. The CDR3, as DNA: TGCAGCGTCCGGCGGGACTCGCATGAGCAGTTCTTC. V gene TRBV29-1 combines with J gene TRBJ2-1, with D possibly matching TRBD2 (6 bases). This CDR3 region has 12 residues. Germline CDR1 and CDR2: SQVTM and ANQGSEA. The V end was cut by 6 bases, the J end by 8 bases, with 14 bases between.

V is TRBV6-5 and J is TRBJ1-2, with D maybe TRBD1 (6 bases). Germline V gene lookup returns CDR1 MNHEY and CDR2 SVGAGI. Trimming pared 4 bases from V and 4 bases from J, leaving 19 bases between. There are 16 residues in the CDR3. The CDR3 nucleotides are TGTGCCAGCAGTTCTAGGGTCGGGGGCGCGGGCTATGGCTACACCTTC. This encodes CASSSRVGGAGYGYTF.

The count of this clone is one. The J gene is TRBJ1-2, the V gene TRBV19, with TRBD1 identical over 9 bases. The CDR3 loop spans 15 amino acids. V gave up 5 bases and J gave up 2 bases; unmatched junction bases: 6. Per the germline V gene, CDR1 is LNHDA and CDR2 is SQIVND (reference sequence). The CDR3 reads CASSVAGTGNYGYTF. CDR3 nucleotide sequence: TGTGCCAGTAGTGTAGCCGGGACAGGGAACTATGGCTACACCTTC.

V usage is TRBV19 and J usage is TRBJ1-1, with a tentative D call TRBD1 (5 bases). The CDR3 is 13 residues long. Trimming took 9 bases from V and 6 from J, leaving 17 bases between them. The germline V gene encodes CDR1 LNHDA and CDR2 SQIVND (reference sequence). The chain's CDR3 is CASWGGTPPEAFF. The CDR3 region has the DNA TGTGCCAGCTGGGGGGGTACCCCACCTGAAGCTTTCTTT.

CDR3 nucleotides: TGTGCCAGCAGATTCCGGGCACAGGGGCGCCGAGGAAACTATGGCTACACCTTC. It specifies CASRFRAQGRRGNYGYTF. This chain joins TRBV28 and TRBJ1-2, with 7 bases identical to TRBD1. Germline CDR1 MDHEN, CDR2 SYDVKM. The V gene end was trimmed by 6 bases and the J gene end by 2 bases; junction bases not matched to a gene: 18. This CDR3 region has 18 residues.

The rearrangement uses TRBV5-1 and TRBJ2-3; 9 bases fit TRBD1. There are 15 residues in the CDR3. The germline CDR1 and CDR2 sequences are SGHRS and YFSETQ. Germline trimming cut 4 bases from V and 5 bases from J; bases unmatched to any gene: 8. The DNA for the CDR3 is TGCGCCAGCAGCGGAAGACAGGGGGGAGGAGATACGCAGTATTTT. This codes for CASSGRQGGGDTQYF.

The gene calls are TRBV25-1 and TRBJ2-3; 10 positions match TRBD1. The CDR3 is 14 residues long. V lost 7 bases and J lost 5; bases outside the gene matches: 6. The germline gives CDR1 MGHDK, CDR2 SYGVNS. CDR3 residues: CASIEGQGLDTQYF. The CDR3 coding sequence is TGTGCCAGCATTGAGGGACAGGGGTTAGATACGCAGTATTTT.

This chain connects TRBV15 to TRBJ2-2; maybe TRBD2 (6 bases). Trimming shortened V by 5 bases and J by 1 base, and 8 bases separated the two germline ends. The germline CDR1 and CDR2 sequences are LNHNV and YYDKDF (reference sequence). This CDR3 contains 14 residues. The CDR3 bases are TGTGCCACCAGCCGGACTAAGAACACCGGGGAGCTGTTTTTT. Its translation is CATSRTKNTGELFF. Combining the CDR3 with reference TRBV15 and TRBJ2-2 gives the whole variable domain DAMVIQNPRYQVTQFGKPVTLSCSQTLNHNVMYWYQQKSSQAPKLLFHYYDKDFNNEADTPDNFQSRRPNTSFCFLDIRSPGLGDTAMYLCATSRTKNTGELFFGEGSRLTVL.